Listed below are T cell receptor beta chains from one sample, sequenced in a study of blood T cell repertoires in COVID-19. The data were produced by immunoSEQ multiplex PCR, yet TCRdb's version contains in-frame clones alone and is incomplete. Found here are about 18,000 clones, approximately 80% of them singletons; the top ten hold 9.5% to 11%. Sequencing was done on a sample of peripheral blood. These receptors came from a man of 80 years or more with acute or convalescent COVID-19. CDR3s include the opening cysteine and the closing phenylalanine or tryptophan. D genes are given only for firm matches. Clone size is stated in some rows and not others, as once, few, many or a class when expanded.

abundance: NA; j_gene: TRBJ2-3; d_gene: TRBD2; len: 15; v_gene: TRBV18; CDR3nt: TGTGCCAGCTCACCTTCAGCGGGGGCACCTGATACGCAGTATTTT; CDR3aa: CASSPSAGAPDTQYF
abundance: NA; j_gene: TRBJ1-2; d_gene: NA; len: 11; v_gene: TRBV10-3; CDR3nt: TGTGCCATCAGTGGAGGGGGTGGCTACACCTTC; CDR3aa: CAISGGGGYTF
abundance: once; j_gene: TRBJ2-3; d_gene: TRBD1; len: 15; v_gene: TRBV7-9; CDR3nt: TGTGCCAGCAGCGGAGGGACAGGGAGCACAGATACGCAGTATTTT; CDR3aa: CASSGGTGSTDTQYF
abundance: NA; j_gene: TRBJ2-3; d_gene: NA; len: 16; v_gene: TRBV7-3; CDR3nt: TGTGCCAGCAGCTTAATGTCTATGGGCTCCACAGATACGCAGTATTTT; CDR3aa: CASSLMSMGSTDTQYF
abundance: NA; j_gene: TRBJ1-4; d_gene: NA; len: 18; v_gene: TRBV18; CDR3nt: TGTGCCAGCTCACCTGCAAGCATCGGAGGGTCCGATAATGAAAAACTGTTTTTT; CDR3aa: CASSPASIGGSDNEKLFF
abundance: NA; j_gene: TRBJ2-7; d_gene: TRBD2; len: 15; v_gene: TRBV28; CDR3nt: TGTGCCAGCAGTTTGACTAGCGGGGGGAGGAACGAGCAGTACTTC; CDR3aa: CASSLTSGGRNEQYF
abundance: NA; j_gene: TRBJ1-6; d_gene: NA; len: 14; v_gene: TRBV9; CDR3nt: TGTGCCAGCAGCGTACTAGGTGTAAATTCACCCCTCCACTTT; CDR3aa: CASSVLGVNSPLHF
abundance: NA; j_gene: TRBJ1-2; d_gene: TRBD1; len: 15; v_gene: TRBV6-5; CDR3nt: TGTGCCAGCAGTTCCCGGGACAGAGCTAACTATGGCTACACCTTC; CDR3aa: CASSSRDRANYGYTF
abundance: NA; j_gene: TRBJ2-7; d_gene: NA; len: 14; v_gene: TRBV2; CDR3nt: TGTGCCAGCAGTGGCAAGGGGTTGGGCTACGAGCAGTACTTC; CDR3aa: CASSGKGLGYEQYF
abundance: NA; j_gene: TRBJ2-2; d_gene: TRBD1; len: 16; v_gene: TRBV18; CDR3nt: TGTGCCAGCTCATTTAAAGGGACAGGATGGCCCGGGGAGCTGTTTTTT; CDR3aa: CASSFKGTGWPGELFF
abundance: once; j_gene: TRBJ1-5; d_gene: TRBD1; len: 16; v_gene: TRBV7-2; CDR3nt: TGTGCCAGCAGCTCACAGACAGGGACCCGGGAGCAGCCCCAGCATTTT; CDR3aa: CASSSQTGTREQPQHF
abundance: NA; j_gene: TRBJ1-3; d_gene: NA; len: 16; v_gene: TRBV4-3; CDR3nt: TGCGCCAGCAGCCAGATACAGGTTAGCTCTGGAAACACCATATATTTT; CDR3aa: CASSQIQVSSGNTIYF
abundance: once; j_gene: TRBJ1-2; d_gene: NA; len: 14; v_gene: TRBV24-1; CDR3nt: TGTGCCACCAGTGATACAGAGACAGGCTATGGCTACACCTTC; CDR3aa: CATSDTETGYGYTF
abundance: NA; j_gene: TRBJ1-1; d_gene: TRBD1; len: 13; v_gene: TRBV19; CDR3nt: TGTGCCAGCTCGGGACAGGGGAACACTGAAGCTTTCTTT; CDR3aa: CASSGQGNTEAFF
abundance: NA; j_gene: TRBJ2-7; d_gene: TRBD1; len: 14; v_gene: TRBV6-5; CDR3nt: TGTGCCAGCAGTTCCGGGACAGGGTCCTACGAGCAGTACTTC; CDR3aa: CASSSGTGSYEQYF
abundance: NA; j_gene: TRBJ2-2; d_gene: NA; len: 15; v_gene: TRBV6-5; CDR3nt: TGTGCCAGCAGTTTTGCTCTTCCGGGCACCGGGGAGCTGTTTTTT; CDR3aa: CASSFALPGTGELFF
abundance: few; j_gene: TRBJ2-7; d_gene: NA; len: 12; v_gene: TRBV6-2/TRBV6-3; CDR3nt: TGTGCCAGCAGTTCGAGCTCCTACGAGCAGTACTTC; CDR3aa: CASSSSSYEQYF
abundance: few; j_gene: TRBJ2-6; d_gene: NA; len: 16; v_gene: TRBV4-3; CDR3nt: TGCGCCAGCAGCCAAGCAGGCTCAACAATAGGCAACGTCCTGACTTTC; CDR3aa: CASSQAGSTIGNVLTF
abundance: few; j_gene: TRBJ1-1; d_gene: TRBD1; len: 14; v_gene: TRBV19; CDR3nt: TGTGCCAGTAGTATGGGACAGGGGGCGTTTGAAGCTTTCTTT; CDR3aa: CASSMGQGAFEAFF
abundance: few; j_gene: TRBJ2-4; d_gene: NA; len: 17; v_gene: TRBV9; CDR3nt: TGTGCCAGCAGCGGACGTCGACAGGAACTAGCCAAAAACATTCAGTACTTC; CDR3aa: CASSGRRQELAKNIQYF
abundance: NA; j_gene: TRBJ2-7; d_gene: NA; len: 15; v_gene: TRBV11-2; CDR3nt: TGTGCCAGCAGCTTAGCGCCTCAACACCTCTACGAGCAGTACTTC; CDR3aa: CASSLAPQHLYEQYF
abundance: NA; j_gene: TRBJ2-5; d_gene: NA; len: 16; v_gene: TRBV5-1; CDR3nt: TGCGCCAGCAGCTTCTCGGGACAACCCATTCAAGAGACCCAGTACTTC; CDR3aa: CASSFSGQPIQETQYF
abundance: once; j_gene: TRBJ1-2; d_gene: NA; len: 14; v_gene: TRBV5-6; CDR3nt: TGTGCCAGCAGCCTACGGAGTCAGGGAGGGGCCTACACCTTC; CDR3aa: CASSLRSQGGAYTF
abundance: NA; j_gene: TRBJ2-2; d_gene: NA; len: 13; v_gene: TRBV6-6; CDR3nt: TGTGCCAGCAATAGGGGGGGGGCCGGGGAGCTGTTTTTT; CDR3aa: CASNRGGAGELFF
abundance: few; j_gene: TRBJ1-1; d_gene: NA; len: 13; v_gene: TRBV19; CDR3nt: TGTGCCAGTAGTTTTCAGGCGAACACTGAAGCTTTCTTT; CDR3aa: CASSFQANTEAFF
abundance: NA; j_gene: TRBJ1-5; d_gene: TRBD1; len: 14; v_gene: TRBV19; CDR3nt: TGTGCCAGTAGTTGGACAGGTTATGATCAGCCCCAGCATTTT; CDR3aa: CASSWTGYDQPQHF
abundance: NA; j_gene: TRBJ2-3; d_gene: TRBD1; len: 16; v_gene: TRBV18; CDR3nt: TGTGCCAGCTCCCCCGGGACAGGGAGATTTACAGATACGCAGTATTTT; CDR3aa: CASSPGTGRFTDTQYF
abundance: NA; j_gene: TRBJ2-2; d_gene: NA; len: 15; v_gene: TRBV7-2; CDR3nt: TGTGCCAGCAGCTTAGTAGTCGTGGGCGCCGGGGAGCTGTTTTTT; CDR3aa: CASSLVVVGAGELFF
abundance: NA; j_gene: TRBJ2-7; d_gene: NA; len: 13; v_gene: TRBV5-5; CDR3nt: TGTGCCAGCAGCTTGGTCCAAACACAGGGACCGTACTTC; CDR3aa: CASSLVQTQGPYF
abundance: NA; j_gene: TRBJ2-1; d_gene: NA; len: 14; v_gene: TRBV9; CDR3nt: TGTGCCAGCAGCGGGACTGACACCTACAATGAGCAGTTCTTC; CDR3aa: CASSGTDTYNEQFF
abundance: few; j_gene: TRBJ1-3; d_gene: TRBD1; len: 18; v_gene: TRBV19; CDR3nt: TGTGCCAGTAGCCGTGGGGGACAGGGCGCTTTCCCTGGAAACACCATATATTTT; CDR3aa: CASSRGGQGAFPGNTIYF
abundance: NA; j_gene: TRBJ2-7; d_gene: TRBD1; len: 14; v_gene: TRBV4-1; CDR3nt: TGCGCCAGCAGCCAAGAGGGACAGATTTACGAGCAGTACTTC; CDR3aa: CASSQEGQIYEQYF
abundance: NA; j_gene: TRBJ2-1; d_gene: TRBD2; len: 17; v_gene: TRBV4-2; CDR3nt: TGTGCCAGCAGCCAGGCCGGGACTAGCGGGTTGGGGAATGAGCAGTTCTTC; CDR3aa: CASSQAGTSGLGNEQFF
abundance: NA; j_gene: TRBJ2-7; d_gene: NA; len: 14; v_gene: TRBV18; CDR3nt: TGTGCCAGCTCACCTCAAGGGACAAACTACGAGCAGTACTTC; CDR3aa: CASSPQGTNYEQYF
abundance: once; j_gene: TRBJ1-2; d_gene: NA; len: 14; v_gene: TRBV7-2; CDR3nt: TGTGCCAGCAGCTTATTAGCAGGGGACTATGGCTACACCTTC; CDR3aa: CASSLLAGDYGYTF
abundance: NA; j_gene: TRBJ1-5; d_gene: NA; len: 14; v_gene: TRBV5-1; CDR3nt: TGCGCCAGCAGCTCACAGGGTAACGGACAGCCCCAGCATTTT; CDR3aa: CASSSQGNGQPQHF
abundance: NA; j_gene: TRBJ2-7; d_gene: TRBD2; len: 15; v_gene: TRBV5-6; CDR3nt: TGTGCCAGCAGCTGGGGGACTAGCGGGTACTACGAGCAGTACTTC; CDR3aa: CASSWGTSGYYEQYF
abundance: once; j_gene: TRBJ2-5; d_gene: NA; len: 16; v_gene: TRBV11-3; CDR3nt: TGTGCCAGCAGCTTAGGGCTGACGAGGGCACAAGAGACCCAGTACTTC; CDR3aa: CASSLGLTRAQETQYF
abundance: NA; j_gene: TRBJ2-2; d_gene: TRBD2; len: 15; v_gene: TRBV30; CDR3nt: TGTGCCTGGAGTCTAGCGGGGGGCCAGGGCGGGGAGCTGTTTTTT; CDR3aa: CAWSLAGGQGGELFF